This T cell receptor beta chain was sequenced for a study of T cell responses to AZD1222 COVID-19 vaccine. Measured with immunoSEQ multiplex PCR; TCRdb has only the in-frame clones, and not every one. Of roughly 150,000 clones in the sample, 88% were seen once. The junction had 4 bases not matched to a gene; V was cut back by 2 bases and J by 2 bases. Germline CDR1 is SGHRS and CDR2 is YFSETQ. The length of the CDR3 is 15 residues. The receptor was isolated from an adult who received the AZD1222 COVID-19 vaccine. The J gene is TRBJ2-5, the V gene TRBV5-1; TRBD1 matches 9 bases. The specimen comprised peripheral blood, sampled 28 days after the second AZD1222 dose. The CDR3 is CASSFGTGRQETQYF. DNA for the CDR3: TGCGCCAGCAGCTTCGGGACAGGGAGGCAAGAGACCCAGTACTTC.